Following are 26 T cell receptor beta chains from one sample sequenced in a study of human T cells and chemical hapten exposure. Each CDR3 protein is one row after TCRdb ran MiXCR on the RACE reads. The sample has about 360,000 distinct CDR3 sequences; roughly 4.8% are singletons. As for time point: patch test 1, 2 weeks after DPC sensitization. As to treatment: therapeutic diphenylcyclopropenone sensitization with weekly scalp DPC. The sample here was whole blood, taken in connection with sensitization to the hapten diphenylcyclopropenone (DPC). Receptors originate from a woman between 50 and 59 years old with alopecia areata. Some clones in this sample may be carry-over from other donors' samples.

This clonotype was observed at least ten times. The V and J genes are TRBV27 and TRBJ1-2, with D perhaps TRBD1 (6 bases). Trimming removed 3 bases from V and 6 bases from J, with 11 bases in between. The CDR3 contains 13 residues. Germline V CDR1 and CDR2: MNHEY, SMNVEV (reference sequence). The CDR3 sequence: CASSFAGVDGYTF. Written as DNA, the CDR3 is TGTGCCAGCAGTTTTGCAGGGGTCGATGGCTACACCTTC.

At least ten counts were recorded for this clonotype. V is TRBV6-5 and J is TRBJ1-1; 9 positions match TRBD1. Germline CDR1 is MNHEY and CDR2 is SVGAGI. The V and J ends lost 1 base and 0 bases, in that order; junction bases with no gene match: 6. The CDR3 covers 17 residues. CDR3 nucleotide sequence: TGTGCCAGCAGTTACTTCGTGGGACAGGGTTTGAACACTGAAGCTTTCTTT. Protein product: CASSYFVGQGLNTEAFF.

In this sample, this clonotype turned up a few times. The chain links TRBV28 to TRBJ1-1; D is unresolved. This CDR3 is built from 13 residues. Germline V lookup: CDR1 MDHEN, CDR2 SYDVKM. V was clipped by 6 bases and J by 5 bases, with 13 bases between them. CDR3 nucleotides: TGTGCCAGCAGGGGTTGGGCCGGGACTGAAGCTTTCTTT. Its protein is CASRGWAGTEAFF. Filled out from reference TRBV28 and TRBJ1-1, the complete variable domain reads DVKVTQSSRYLVKRTGEKVFLECVQDMDHENMFWYRQDPGLGLRLIYFSYDVKMKEKGDIPEGYSVSREKKERFSLILESASTNQTSMYLCASRGWAGTEAFFGQGTRLTVV.

This clonotype was picked up many times. The rearrangement joins TRBV30 to TRBJ1-1; D gene uncertain. Trimming removed 0 bases from V and 5 bases from J, with 7 bases in between. The CDR3 is 12 amino acids. Germline CDR1 reads GTSNPN; CDR2 reads SVGIG (reference sequence). Written as DNA, the CDR3 is TGTGCCTGGAGTGTACTCCGGACTGAAGCTTTCTTT. Protein sequence: CAWSVLRTEAFF.

This clonotype has a count of ten or more. The CDR3 DNA reads TGTGCCACCAGCAGACCCGCCTATAGCAATCAGCCCCAGCATTTT. Amino acid sequence: CATSRPAYSNQPQHF. The chain combines TRBV15 with TRBJ1-5; D unclear. Germline CDR1 reads LNHNV; CDR2 reads YYDKDF (reference sequence). Trimming removed 2 bases at V and 0 bases at J, with 8 bases between. The CDR3 covers 15 residues.

This clonotype was detected ten times or more. V usage is TRBV5-1 and J usage is TRBJ1-1; D call uncertain. This CDR3 has 13 residues. Trimming removed 4 bases from V and 0 bases from J, with 7 bases in between. Per the germline V gene, CDR1 is SGHRS and CDR2 is YFSETQ. The CDR3 reads CASSGVMNTEAFF. The CDR3 region has the DNA TGCGCCAGCAGCGGGGTTATGAACACTGAAGCTTTCTTT.

This clonotype showed up many times. The rearrangement uses TRBV10-2 and TRBJ2-3, with a tentative D call TRBD2 (6 bases). The germline gives CDR1 WSHSY, CDR2 SAAADI. Trimming pared 7 bases from V and 0 bases from J, leaving 8 bases between. CDR3 size: 13 residues. The CDR3: CASISGSTDTQYF. The CDR3 DNA follows: TGCGCCAGCATAAGCGGGAGCACAGATACGCAGTATTTT.

The CDR3: CATSRLAGVTTDTQYF. The CDR3 DNA reads TGTGCCACCAGCAGACTAGCGGGAGTTACAACAGATACGCAGTATTTT. The rearrangement uses TRBV15 and TRBJ2-3; 10 nucleotides line up with TRBD2. The germline V gene encodes CDR1 LNHNV and CDR2 YYDKDF (reference sequence). V lost 2 bases, J lost 3 bases, and 5 bases stayed unmatched. The CDR3 has 16 residues.

This clonotype was detected many times. The chain employs TRBV20-1 and TRBJ2-1; D is possibly TRBD1 (6 bases). In germline, CDR1 is DFQATT, CDR2 SNEGSKA (reference sequence). V lost 5 bases, J lost 9 bases, and 14 bases lay in between. This CDR3 is 12 amino acids long. The CDR3 loop reads CSAVTGLGEQFF. For the CDR3, the DNA is TGCAGTGCTGTTACAGGGTTGGGTGAGCAGTTCTTC.

This clonotype showed up many times. The J gene is TRBJ2-7, the V gene TRBV10-3; 8 bases agree with TRBD1. CDR3 size: 16 residues. The J segment lost 0 bases and the V segment lost 4 bases, leaving 8 bases of the junction unmatched. Germline CDR1 reads ENHRY; CDR2 reads SYGVKD. As DNA, the CDR3 is TGTGCCATCAGTGTATTGGGGGGACAGGACTCCTACGAGCAGTACTTC. Encoded protein: CAISVLGGQDSYEQYF.

The V gene is TRBV7-3, the J gene TRBJ2-4; no definite D call. Germline V gene lookup returns CDR1 SGHTA and CDR2 FQGTGA. Trimming cost V 1 base and J 4 bases, with 5 bases left between them. The CDR3 consists of 13 residues. CDR3 sequence: CASSLNRKNIQYF. CDR3 sequence (DNA): TGTGCCAGCAGCTTAAACAGAAAAAACATTCAGTACTTC.

This clonotype has ten or more counts. The rearrangement joins TRBV6-5 to TRBJ2-3; possible D gene TRBD2, 6 bases. This CDR3 contains 13 residues. Trimming took off 11 bases at V and 1 base at J, with 13 bases between the two ends. The V gene's germline CDR1 is MNHEY and CDR2 SVGAGI. This chain's CDR3 is CAGGNSRTDTQYF. CDR3 coding DNA: TGTGCCGGGGGGAACAGCCGCACAGATACGCAGTATTTT.

This clonotype was seen at least ten times. Without the conserved terminal phenylalanine or tryptophan, this CDR3 likely stems from a read error. The DNA is left out, because the CDR3 cannot be placed on it with certainty; the CDR3 is given as TCRdb lists it. The gene calls are TRBV11-3 and TRBJ1-5; the table names TRBD1, a call not compared with the DNA. Germline CDR1 and CDR2: SGHNT and YENEEA. The CDR3 is 11 amino acids in total, end residues counted. CDR3 sequence: CASPPGTGVGR.

This clonotype was found a few times. The V and J genes are TRBV28 and TRBJ2-1, with unresolved D. V lost 2 bases, J lost 1 base, and 9 bases lay in between. The CDR3 consists of 15 residues. Germline assignment: CDR1 MDHEN and CDR2 SYDVKM. This CDR3 is CASSLLGVSYNEQFF. The CDR3 coding sequence is TGTGCCAGCAGTTTACTTGGTGTGTCCTACAATGAGCAGTTCTTC.

The sample holds many counts of this clonotype. V usage is TRBV4-1 and J usage is TRBJ2-2; no clear D. The CDR3 is 14 amino acids. The germline V gene has CDR1 MGHRA and CDR2 YSYEKL. The V and J ends lost 1 base and 1 base respectively, with 4 bases between them. The CDR3 here is CASSQGRNTGELFF. DNA for the CDR3: TGCGCCAGCAGCCAAGGGCGGAACACCGGGGAGCTGTTTTTT.

Many counts were recorded for this clonotype. The rearrangement links TRBV7-2 to TRBJ1-2; D call uncertain. V lost 5 bases and J lost 8, with 21 bases in between. CDR1 is SGHTA and CDR2 is FQGNSA in the germline V gene. The CDR3 is 15 amino acids. CDR3 region: CASSQLAQEGSGYTF. The CDR3 coding sequence is TGTGCCAGCAGCCAACTAGCCCAAGAGGGAAGCGGCTACACCTTC.

This clonotype showed up many times. The rearrangement uses TRBV5-5 and TRBJ2-7; 9 positions match TRBD2. CDR1 is SGHKS and CDR2 is YYEKEE in the germline V gene (reference sequence). CDR3 length: 14 residues. The trim removed 3 bases at V and 1 base at J, leaving 2 bases unmatched. The CDR3 DNA sequence: TGTGCCAGCAGCTGGGGACTAGCTTCCTACGAGCAGTACTTC. Translation: CASSWGLASYEQYF.

This clonotype was picked up many times. The gene calls are TRBV29-1 and TRBJ1-3; D gene ambiguous. The CDR3 is 12 amino acids. The V gene lost 2 bases and the J gene lost 2 bases, with 4 bases spanning the gap. Germline values: CDR1 SQVTM, CDR2 ANQGSEA. CDR3 DNA: TGCAGCGTTGAAACCGCTGGAAACACCATATATTTT. Protein sequence: CSVETAGNTIYF.

This clonotype was detected ten times or more. The V gene is TRBV5-1, the J gene TRBJ2-7, with TRBD2 matching 12 bases. The CDR3 runs 14 residues. Germline lookup yields CDR1 SGHRS and CDR2 YFSETQ. V shed 1 base and J 4 bases; nucleotides not matched to a gene: 0. CDR3 in amino acids: CASSLTSGGYEQYF. The CDR3 bases are TGCGCCAGCAGCTTGACTAGCGGGGGGTACGAGCAGTACTTC.

The chain links TRBV7-6 to TRBJ2-2; weak D call: TRBD2 (5 bases). The CDR3 is 14 residues long. Germline-derived CDR1 and CDR2 are SGHVS and FNYEAQ. V was trimmed by 5 bases and J by 10 bases, leaving 17 bases between them. As DNA, the CDR3 is TGTGCCAGCAGCCCTACTAGTCTAATCGCGGAGCTGTTTTTT. This gives the protein CASSPTSLIAELFF.

This clonotype was seen only a few times. The chain combines TRBV6-1 with TRBJ2-2; TRBD1 matches 9 bases. Germline V gene lookup returns CDR1 MNHNS and CDR2 SASEGT. After removal of 3 bases from V and 2 bases from J, the junction contained 7 bases not matched to a gene. The CDR3 spans 17 residues. Here the CDR3 reads CASSDTGGFSNTGELFF. CDR3 nucleotide sequence: TGTGCCAGCAGTGATACAGGGGGCTTCTCTAACACCGGGGAGCTGTTTTTT.

This clonotype was observed a handful of times. Written as DNA, the CDR3 is TGTGCCAGCACGGACTGGGGCGGGGATGAGCAGTACTTC. It yields the protein CASTDWGGDEQYF. The rearrangement joins TRBV6-5 to TRBJ2-7, with D possibly being TRBD2 (6 bases). The CDR3 has 13 amino acids. Between the trimmed V and J ends, which lost 7 bases and 7 bases, there was a span of 17 bases. Germline CDR1 reads MNHEY; CDR2 reads SVGAGI.

This clonotype has at least ten counts. The genes are TRBV27 and TRBJ2-7, with 10 nucleotides matching TRBD1. The CDR3 length is 17 residues. CDR1 and CDR2 (germline): MNHEY, SMNVEV (reference sequence). Germline trimming cut 3 bases from V and 4 bases from J; bases unmatched to any gene: 12. The CDR3 DNA is TGTGCCAGCAGTTTCCGCCCCGGGACAGGGGTAAGGTACGAGCAGTACTTC. The encoded protein is CASSFRPGTGVRYEQYF.

V gene TRBV11-2 combines with J gene TRBJ1-1; D possibly corresponds to TRBD1 (5 bases). This CDR3 region has 14 residues. Trimming stripped 7 bases from V and 4 bases from J, with 16 bases between. Germline CDR1 is SGHAT and CDR2 is FQNNGV. The DNA of the CDR3 is TGTGCCAGCACCCCATTCCGAGGGACCACTGAAGCTTTCTTT. It encodes CASTPFRGTTEAFF.

In this sample, this clonotype turned up a few times. A single base separates this from a much larger clone, so it may be a read error. The gene calls are TRBV6-5 and TRBJ1-2; possibly TRBD1 for D (6 bases). CDR1 is MNHEY and CDR2 is SVGAGI in the germline V gene. The CDR3 has 14 amino acids. V dropped 6 bases and J dropped 5 bases, with 16 bases sitting between them. CDR3 DNA sequence: TGTGCCAGCAGCCCCGACGGGGGCAAATATGGCTACACCTTC. Translating it yields CASSPDGGKYGYTF.

This clonotype was found many times. The chain carries TRBV29-1 and TRBJ2-5, with D tentatively TRBD2 (6 bases). Trimming removed 8 bases from V and 4 bases from J, with 20 bases in between. Germline V gene data show CDR1 as SQVTM and CDR2 as ANQGSEA. The CDR3 spans 14 residues. CDR3 residues: CSPGRLDPGETQYF. CDR3 DNA: TGCAGCCCCGGGCGACTAGATCCAGGAGAGACCCAGTACTTC.